This T cell receptor (beta chain) appears in the sequencing data of a study of cytomegalovirus exposure and HLA in healthy donors. Study outcomes and limitations: Accurate HLA-A and HLA-B prediction from TCR beta sequences was reported for most subjects.

With 60 Vbeta and 13 Jbeta primers, the PCR was carried out. Assay used: immunoSEQ multiplex PCR; TCRdb lists only in-frame clones, some missing. The table shows roughly 200,000 clones, with around 75% occurring only once. This clone was detected many times. Its target is not known. The germline V gene encodes CDR1 SSHAT and CDR2 FNYEAQ (reference sequence). The CDR3 is made up of 14 amino acids. The ends lost 5 bases at V and 6 bases at J; junction bases unmatched: 6. The source material was PBMCs. The clonotype was recovered from a male donor in good health and CMV-seronegative. This chain joins TRBV7-7 and TRBJ2-1, with 8 bases matching TRBD1. The CDR3 is CASSPGQDINEQFF. Here the CDR3 DNA reads TGTGCCAGCAGCCCGGGACAGGACATCAATGAGCAGTTCTTC. Full variable domain (missing parts from reference TRBV7-7 and TRBJ2-1): GAGVSQSPRYKVTKRGQDVTLRCDPISSHATLYWYQQALGQGPEFLTYFNYEAQPDKSGLPSDRFSAERPEGSISTLTIQRTEQRDSAMYRCASSPGQDINEQFFGPGTRLTVL.